This T cell receptor (beta chain) is drawn from a study of long-term antiretroviral therapy in people with HIV. This CDR3 has 17 residues. Trimming pared 7 bases from V and 0 bases from J, leaving 18 bases between. Germline V gene lookup returns CDR1 SNHLY and CDR2 FYNNEI. Version v3.0 of the immunoSEQ assay ran at survey level. Only in-frame clones appear in the TCRdb table, and some are missing; sequencing was by immunoSEQ multiplex PCR. The data show about 20,000 clones, with 80% to 85% seen just once and nearly 3.5% held by the top ten. This chain uses TRBV2 with TRBJ2-2; no definite D call. The receptor's source is a woman aged 45-59 years with HIV. This specimen consisted of unsorted PBMCs, obtained 1.9 years after starting antiretroviral therapy. CDR3 sequence reads: CASIVARLTSNTGELFF. The CDR3, as DNA: TGTGCCAGCATAGTAGCTCGTCTGACTTCGAACACCGGGGAGCTGTTTTTT.